This T cell receptor beta chain was observed in a study of human T cells and chemical hapten exposure. Study context: Patients, predominantly female, presented with alopecia areata, totalis or universalis.

Time point: patch test 1, 2 weeks after DPC sensitization. Treatment described: therapeutic diphenylcyclopropenone sensitization with weekly scalp DPC. A few counts support this clonotype. TCRdb reanalysed the RACE reads using MiXCR and keeps one entry per CDR3 protein. Among more than 150,000 distinct CDR3 sequences listed, around 15% were seen once. Looked up from germline, CDR1 is DFQATT and CDR2 is SNEGSKA (reference sequence). V shed 5 bases and J 8 bases; nucleotides not matched to a gene: 5. CDR3 size: 12 residues. Source: whole blood, taken in connection with sensitization to the hapten diphenylcyclopropenone (DPC). The clonotype was recovered from a woman between 25 and 40 years old with alopecia areata. Some clones in this sample may be carry-over from other donors' samples. J is TRBJ2-1 and V is TRBV20-1, with 8 bases aligning to TRBD1. CDR3 sequence: CSASDRVYEQFF. CDR3 nucleotide sequence: TGCAGTGCTTCGGACAGGGTCTATGAGCAGTTCTTC.